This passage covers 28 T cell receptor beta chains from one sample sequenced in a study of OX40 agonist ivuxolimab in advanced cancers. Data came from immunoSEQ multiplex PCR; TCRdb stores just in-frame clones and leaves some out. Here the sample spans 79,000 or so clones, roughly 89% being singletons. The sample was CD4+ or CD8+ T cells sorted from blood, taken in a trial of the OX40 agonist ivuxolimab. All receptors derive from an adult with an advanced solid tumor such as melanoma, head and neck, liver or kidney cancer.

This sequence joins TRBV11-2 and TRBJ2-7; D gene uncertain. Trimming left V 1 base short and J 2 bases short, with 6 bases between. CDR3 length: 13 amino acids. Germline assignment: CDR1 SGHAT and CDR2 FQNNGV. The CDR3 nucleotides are TGTGCCAGCAGCTTAGGCCAGACCTACGAGCAGTACTTC. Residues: CASSLGQTYEQYF.

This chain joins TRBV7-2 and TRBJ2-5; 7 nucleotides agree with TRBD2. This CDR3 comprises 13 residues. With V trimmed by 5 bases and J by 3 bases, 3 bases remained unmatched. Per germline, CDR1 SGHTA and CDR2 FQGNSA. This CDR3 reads CASSPGLEETQYF. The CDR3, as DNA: TGTGCCAGCAGCCCTGGACTAGAAGAGACCCAGTACTTC.

CDR3 loop: CASSLSSFYAGGGNEQFF. The CDR3, as DNA: TGTGCCAGCAGTTTATCCTCGTTTTACGCGGGAGGGGGGAATGAGCAGTTCTTC. The chain is built from TRBV28 and TRBJ2-1; 9 bases are shared with TRBD2. Trimming at V came to 1 base and at J to 7 bases, leaving 14 bases not matched to a gene. The CDR3 has 18 amino acids. Per germline, CDR1 MDHEN and CDR2 SYDVKM.

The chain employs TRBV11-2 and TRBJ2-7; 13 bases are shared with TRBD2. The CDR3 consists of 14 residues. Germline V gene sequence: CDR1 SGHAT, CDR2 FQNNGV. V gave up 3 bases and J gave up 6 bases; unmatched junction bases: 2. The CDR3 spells CASSLGLAGTEQYF. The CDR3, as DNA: TGTGCCAGCAGCTTGGGACTAGCGGGAACCGAGCAGTACTTC.

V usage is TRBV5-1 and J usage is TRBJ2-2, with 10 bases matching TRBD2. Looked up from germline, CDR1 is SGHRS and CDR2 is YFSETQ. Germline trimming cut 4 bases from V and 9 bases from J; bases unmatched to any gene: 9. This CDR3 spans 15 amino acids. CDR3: CASSQWTSGPRELFF. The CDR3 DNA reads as TGCGCCAGCAGCCAATGGACTAGCGGCCCCAGGGAGCTGTTTTTT.

The CDR3 region is CASSGLGTRNEKLFF. In nucleotides, the CDR3 is TGTGCCAGCAGCGGCCTGGGGACAAGGAATGAAAAACTGTTTTTT. The chain joins TRBV9 to TRBJ1-4, with a weak D call TRBD1 (6 bases). This CDR3 region has 15 residues. In germline, CDR1 is SGDLS, CDR2 YYNGEE. Deletions cut 3 bases from V and 5 bases from J, with 14 bases between.

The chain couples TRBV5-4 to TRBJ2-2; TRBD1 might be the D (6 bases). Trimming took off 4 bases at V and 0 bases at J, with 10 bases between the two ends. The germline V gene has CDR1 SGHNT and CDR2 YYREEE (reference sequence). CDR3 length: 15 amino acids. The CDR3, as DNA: TGTGCCAGCAGCCATGGGGGCGCGAACACCGGGGAGCTGTTTTTT. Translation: CASSHGGANTGELFF.

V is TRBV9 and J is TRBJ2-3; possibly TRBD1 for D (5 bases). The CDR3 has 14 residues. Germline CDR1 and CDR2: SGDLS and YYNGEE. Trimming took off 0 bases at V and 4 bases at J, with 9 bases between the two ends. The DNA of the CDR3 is TGTGCCAGCAGCGTAGAGGGGATCCCAGATACGCAGTATTTT. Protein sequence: CASSVEGIPDTQYF.

The CDR3 region is CASAKGGLAGSHDYEQYF. CDR3 DNA: TGTGCCAGCGCTAAAGGGGGACTAGCGGGTTCCCACGACTACGAGCAGTACTTC. The chain is built from TRBV28 and TRBJ2-7; TRBD2 agrees at 12 bases. Germline CDR1 and CDR2: MDHEN and SYDVKM. The junction had 17 bases not matched to a gene; V was cut back by 8 bases and J by 3 bases. The CDR3 covers 18 residues. The whole variable domain, remainder taken from reference TRBV28 and TRBJ2-7, is DVKVTQSSRYLVKRTGEKVFLECVQDMDHENMFWYRQDPGLGLRLIYFSYDVKMKEKGDIPEGYSVSREKKERFSLILESASTNQTSMYLCASAKGGLAGSHDYEQYFGPGTRLTVT.

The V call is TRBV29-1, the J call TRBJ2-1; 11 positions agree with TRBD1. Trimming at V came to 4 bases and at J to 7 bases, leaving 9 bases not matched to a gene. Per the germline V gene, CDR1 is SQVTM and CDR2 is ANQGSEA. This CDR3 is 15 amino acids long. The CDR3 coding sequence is TGCAGCGTTGCGTTTGGACAGGGGGCGCAGAATGAGCAGTTCTTC. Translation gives CSVAFGQGAQNEQFF.

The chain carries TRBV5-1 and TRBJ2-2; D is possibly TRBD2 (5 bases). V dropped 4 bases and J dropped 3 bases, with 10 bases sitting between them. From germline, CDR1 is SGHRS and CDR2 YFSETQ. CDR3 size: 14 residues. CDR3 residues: CASSAGLDTGELFF. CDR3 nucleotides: TGCGCCAGCAGCGCCGGACTTGACACCGGGGAGCTGTTTTTT.

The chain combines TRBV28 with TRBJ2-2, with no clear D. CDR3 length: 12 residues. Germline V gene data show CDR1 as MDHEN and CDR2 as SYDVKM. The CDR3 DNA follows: TGTGCGGCTGCCTTGGGTACCGGGGAGCTGTTTTTT. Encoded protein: CAAALGTGELFF.

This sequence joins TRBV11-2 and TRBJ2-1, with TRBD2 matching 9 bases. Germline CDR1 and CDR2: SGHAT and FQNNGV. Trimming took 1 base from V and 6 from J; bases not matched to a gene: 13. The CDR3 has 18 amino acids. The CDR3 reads CASSLGRWVAGVVNEQFF. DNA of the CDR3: TGTGCCAGCAGCTTAGGACGCTGGGTAGCGGGAGTGGTCAATGAGCAGTTCTTC.

In DNA, the CDR3 is TGTGCCAGTAGTAAGGGAGACAGGGCTATCTACGAGCAGTACTTC. Its protein is CASSKGDRAIYEQYF. The chain has TRBV19 and TRBJ2-7, with 7 positions matching TRBD1. CDR3 length: 15 amino acids. Unmatched junction bases numbered 9, after V lost 4 bases and J lost 3 bases. Germline CDR1 LNHDA, CDR2 SQIVND (reference sequence).

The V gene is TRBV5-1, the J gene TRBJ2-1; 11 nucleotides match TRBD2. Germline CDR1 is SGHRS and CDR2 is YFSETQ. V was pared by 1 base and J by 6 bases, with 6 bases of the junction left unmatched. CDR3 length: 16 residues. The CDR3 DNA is TGCGCCAGCAGCTTGCCACTAGCGGGAGTCTCCAATGAGCAGTTCTTC. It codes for CASSLPLAGVSNEQFF.

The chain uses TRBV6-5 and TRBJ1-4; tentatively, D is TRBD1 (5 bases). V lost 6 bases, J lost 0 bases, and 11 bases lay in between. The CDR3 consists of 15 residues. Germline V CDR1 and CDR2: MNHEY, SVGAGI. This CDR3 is CASRGKGTTNEKLFF. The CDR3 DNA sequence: TGTGCCAGCAGGGGGAAGGGGACAACTAATGAAAAACTGTTTTTT.

The CDR3 DNA sequence: TGCGCCAGCAGTGAGTCGGGGCCCGCTATTGGATTACGAGAGACCCAGTACTTC. Encoded protein: CASSESGPAIGLRETQYF. J is TRBJ2-5 and V is TRBV10-2, with D possibly being TRBD1 (5 bases). The V gene's germline CDR1 is WSHSY and CDR2 SAAADI. The CDR3 runs 18 residues. Trimming removed 0 bases at V and 4 bases at J, with 21 bases between.

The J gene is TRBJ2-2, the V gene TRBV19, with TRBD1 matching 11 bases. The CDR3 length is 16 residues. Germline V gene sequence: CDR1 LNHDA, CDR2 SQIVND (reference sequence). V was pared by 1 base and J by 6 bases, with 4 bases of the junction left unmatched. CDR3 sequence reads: CASSIVGTGGSGELFF. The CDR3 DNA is TGTGCCAGTAGTATAGTAGGGACAGGGGGTTCCGGGGAGCTGTTTTTT.

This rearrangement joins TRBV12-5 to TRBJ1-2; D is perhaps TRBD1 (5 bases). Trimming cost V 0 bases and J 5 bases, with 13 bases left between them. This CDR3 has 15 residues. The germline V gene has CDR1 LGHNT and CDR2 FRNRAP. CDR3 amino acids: CASGLVPGEGYGYTF. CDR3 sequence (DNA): TGTGCTAGTGGTTTGGTACCGGGTGAGGGGTATGGCTACACCTTC.

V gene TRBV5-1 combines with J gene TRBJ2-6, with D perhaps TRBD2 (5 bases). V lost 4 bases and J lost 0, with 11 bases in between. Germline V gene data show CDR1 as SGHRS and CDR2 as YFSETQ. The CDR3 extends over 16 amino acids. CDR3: CASSPGLRSGANVLTF. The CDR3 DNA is TGCGCCAGCAGCCCCGGACTCCGCTCTGGGGCCAACGTCCTGACTTTC. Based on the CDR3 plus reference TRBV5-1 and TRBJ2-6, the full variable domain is KAGVTQTPRYLIKTRGQQVTLSCSPISGHRSVSWYQQTPGQGLQFLFEYFSETQRNKGNFPGRFSGRQFSNSRSEMNVSTLELGDSALYLCASSPGLRSGANVLTFGAGSRLTVL.

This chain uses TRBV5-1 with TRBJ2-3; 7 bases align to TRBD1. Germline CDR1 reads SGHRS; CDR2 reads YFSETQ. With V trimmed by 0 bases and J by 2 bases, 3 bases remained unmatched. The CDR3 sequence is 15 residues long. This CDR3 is CASSLVGQNTDTQYF. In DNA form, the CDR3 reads TGCGCCAGCAGCTTGGTGGGACAGAACACAGATACGCAGTATTTT.

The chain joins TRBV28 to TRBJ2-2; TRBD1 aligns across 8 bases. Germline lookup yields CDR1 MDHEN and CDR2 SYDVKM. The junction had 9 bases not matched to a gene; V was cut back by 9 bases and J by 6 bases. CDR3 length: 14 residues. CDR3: CASFSGTGSGELFF. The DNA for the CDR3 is TGTGCCAGTTTTTCCGGGACAGGCTCCGGGGAGCTGTTTTTT.

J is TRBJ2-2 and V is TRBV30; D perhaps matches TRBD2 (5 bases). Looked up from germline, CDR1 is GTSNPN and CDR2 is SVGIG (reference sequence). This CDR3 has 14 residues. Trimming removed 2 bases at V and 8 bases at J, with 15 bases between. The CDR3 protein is CAWSTSGPVGELFF. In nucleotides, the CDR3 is TGTGCCTGGAGTACTAGTGGGCCAGTAGGGGAGCTGTTTTTT.

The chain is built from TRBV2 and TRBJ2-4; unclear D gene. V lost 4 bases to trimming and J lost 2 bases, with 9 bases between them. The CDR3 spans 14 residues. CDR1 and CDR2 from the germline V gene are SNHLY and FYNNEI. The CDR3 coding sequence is TGTGCCAGCAGTGGCGGTGCAACCAAAAACATTCAGTACTTC. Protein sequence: CASSGGATKNIQYF. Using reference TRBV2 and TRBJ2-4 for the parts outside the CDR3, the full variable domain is EPEVTQTPSHQVTQMGQEVILRCVPISNHLYFYWYRQILGQKVEFLVSFYNNEISEKSEIFDDQFSVERPDGSNFTLKIRSTKLEDSAMYFCASSGGATKNIQYFGAGTRLSVL.

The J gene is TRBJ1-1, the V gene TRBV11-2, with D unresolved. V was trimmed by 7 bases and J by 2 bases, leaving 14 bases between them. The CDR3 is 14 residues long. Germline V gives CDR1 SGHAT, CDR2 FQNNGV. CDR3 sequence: CASTLSRANTEAFF. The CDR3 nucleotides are TGTGCCAGCACCTTGAGTCGGGCAAACACTGAAGCTTTCTTT.

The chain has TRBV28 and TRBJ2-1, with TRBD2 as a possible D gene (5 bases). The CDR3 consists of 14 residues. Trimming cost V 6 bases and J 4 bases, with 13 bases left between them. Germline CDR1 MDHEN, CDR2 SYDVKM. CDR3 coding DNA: TGTGCCAGCAGCCAAAACCGGGATTACAATGAGCAGTTCTTC. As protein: CASSQNRDYNEQFF.

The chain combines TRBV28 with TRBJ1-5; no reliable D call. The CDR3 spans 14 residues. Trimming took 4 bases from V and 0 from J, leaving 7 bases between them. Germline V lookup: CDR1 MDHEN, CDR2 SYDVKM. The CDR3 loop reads CASSSTDSNQPQHF. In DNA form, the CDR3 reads TGTGCCAGCAGTTCGACGGATAGCAATCAGCCCCAGCATTTT.

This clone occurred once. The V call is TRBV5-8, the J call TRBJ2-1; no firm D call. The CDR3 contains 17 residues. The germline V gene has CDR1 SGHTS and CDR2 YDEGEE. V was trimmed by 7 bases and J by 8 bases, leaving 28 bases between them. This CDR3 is CASPRAFLGQPGDEQFF. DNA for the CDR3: TGTGCCAGCCCTCGAGCCTTTCTAGGCCAACCTGGGGATGAGCAGTTCTTC.